The 12 T cell receptor beta chains reported below all come from one sample, sequenced in a study of early T cells in non-severe SARS-CoV-2 infection. MiXCR was run by TCRdb on the 5' RACE reads, yielding one entry per CDR3 protein. The data show more than 50,000 distinct CDR3 sequences, 9.5% to 15% seen once. Sequenced here: whole blood, sampled at baseline. These receptors came from an adult who was a healthcare worker with PCR-confirmed SARS-CoV-2 infection or an uninfected control (not recorded which).

This clonotype has only a few counts. The chain has TRBV15 and TRBJ2-3, with TRBD2 matching over 9 bases. The CDR3 has 16 amino acids. Germline lookup yields CDR1 LNHNV and CDR2 YYDKDF (reference sequence). V gave up 0 bases and J gave up 6 bases; unmatched junction bases: 7. The CDR3 loop reads CATSRDGSGRMDTQYF. CDR3 nucleotides: TGTGCCACCAGCAGAGATGGTAGCGGGAGAATGGATACGCAGTATTTT.

This chain connects TRBV4-2 to TRBJ2-5; 9 positions agree with TRBD1. This CDR3 region has 17 residues. V shed 5 bases, J shed 1 base, and the junction held 11 bases outside the gene matches. CDR1 is LGHNA, CDR2 YNFKEQ, per germline. The CDR3 DNA is TGTGCCAGCAGCACGCAACCGGGACAGGGAGCCCAAGAGACCCAGTACTTC. Protein: CASSTQPGQGAQETQYF.

This clonotype occurred a few times. In DNA form, the CDR3 reads TGTGCCAGCAGCTTACAGTTAAACACCATATATTTT. As protein: CASSLQLNTIYF. The V gene is TRBV11-2, the J gene TRBJ1-3; D is unresolved. V shed 2 bases and J shed 6 bases, with 5 bases lying between them. CDR3 length: 12 residues. CDR1 is SGHAT and CDR2 is FQNNGV in the germline V gene.

Only a few counts were recorded for this clonotype. This rearrangement joins TRBV28 to TRBJ1-5, with 9 bases that match TRBD1. The CDR3 sequence is 15 residues long. The germline CDR1 and CDR2 sequences are MDHEN and SYDVKM. With V trimmed by 4 bases and J by 5 bases, 6 bases remained unmatched. This CDR3 is CASSWGQGRDQPQHF. The CDR3 DNA is TGTGCCAGCAGTTGGGGACAGGGCAGGGATCAGCCCCAGCATTTT.

This clonotype came up a few times. The chain employs TRBV10-3 and TRBJ2-1; a weak D match, TRBD2 (5 bases). The ends were cut back, 3 bases at V and 8 bases at J, with 20 bases in the middle. CDR1 ENHRY and CDR2 SYGVKD come from the germline V gene. This CDR3 has 16 amino acids. The CDR3 spells CAISDRAAGLLDEQFF. The CDR3 nucleotides are TGTGCCATCAGTGACCGGGCCGCCGGCCTACTAGATGAGCAGTTCTTC.

This clonotype was observed a few times. This chain uses TRBV12-3 or TRBV12-4 with TRBJ2-5; 7 bases fit TRBD1. There are 13 residues in the CDR3. After removal of 5 bases from V and 5 bases from J, the junction contained 5 bases not matched to a gene. CDR3 sequence: CASSQGVVETQYF. The CDR3, as DNA: TGTGCCAGCAGTCAGGGGGTTGTGGAGACCCAGTACTTC.

The chain carries TRBV4-1 and TRBJ1-5; no reliable D call. CDR1 is MGHRA and CDR2 is YSYEKL in the germline V gene. The V gene lost 4 bases and the J gene lost 3 bases, with 19 bases spanning the gap. CDR3 length: 17 amino acids. The CDR3 sequence: CASSPQTPRAVNQPQHF. The CDR3 bases are TGCGCCAGCAGCCCCCAAACTCCACGAGCGGTCAATCAGCCCCAGCATTTT.

As DNA, the CDR3 is TGTGCCAGCAGCCGCCCTTTGTTCAATGAGCAGTTCTTC. Its translation: CASSRPLFNEQFF. This chain links TRBV7-9 with TRBJ2-1; no clear D. The CDR3 totals 13 residues. Germline V CDR1 and CDR2: SEHNR, FQNEAQ (reference sequence). V was shortened by 5 bases and J by 6 bases, with 11 bases between the two germline ends.

The CDR3: CASTTKGRGGNQPQHF. CDR3 nucleotide sequence: TGTGCCAGTACCACCAAGGGCAGGGGTGGCAATCAGCCCCAGCATTTT. The chain uses TRBV19 and TRBJ1-5; D may be TRBD1 (6 bases). The CDR3 spans 16 residues. The ends were cut back, 7 bases at V and 2 bases at J, with 18 bases in the middle. CDR1 and CDR2 (germline): LNHDA, SQIVND (reference sequence).

This clonotype was picked up a small number of times. The chain employs TRBV27 and TRBJ1-6; D perhaps matches TRBD1 (6 bases). The CDR3 extends over 15 amino acids. Germline assignment: CDR1 MNHEY and CDR2 SMNVEV (reference sequence). V was cut by 3 bases and J by 6 bases, with 12 bases left in between. CDR3 region: CASSFGQLFNSPLHF. The CDR3 region has the DNA TGTGCCAGCAGTTTTGGACAGCTTTTTAATTCACCCCTCCACTTT.

This chain connects TRBV12-3 or TRBV12-4 to TRBJ1-6, with a possible D match to TRBD1 (5 bases). The germline V and J ends were trimmed by 6 bases and 8 bases, with 14 bases remaining between them. The CDR3 length is 14 residues. In DNA form, the CDR3 reads TGTGCCAGCAGCTCAGACAGACCACATTCACCCCTCCACTTT. Protein sequence: CASSSDRPHSPLHF.

The V gene is TRBV12-3 or TRBV12-4, the J gene TRBJ2-7; D gene uncertain. This CDR3 spans 13 amino acids. V lost 5 bases and J lost 3, with 11 bases in between. In nucleotides, the CDR3 is TGTGCCAGCAGTCCCCAGGAGTTCTACGAGCAGTACTTC. Its protein product is CASSPQEFYEQYF.